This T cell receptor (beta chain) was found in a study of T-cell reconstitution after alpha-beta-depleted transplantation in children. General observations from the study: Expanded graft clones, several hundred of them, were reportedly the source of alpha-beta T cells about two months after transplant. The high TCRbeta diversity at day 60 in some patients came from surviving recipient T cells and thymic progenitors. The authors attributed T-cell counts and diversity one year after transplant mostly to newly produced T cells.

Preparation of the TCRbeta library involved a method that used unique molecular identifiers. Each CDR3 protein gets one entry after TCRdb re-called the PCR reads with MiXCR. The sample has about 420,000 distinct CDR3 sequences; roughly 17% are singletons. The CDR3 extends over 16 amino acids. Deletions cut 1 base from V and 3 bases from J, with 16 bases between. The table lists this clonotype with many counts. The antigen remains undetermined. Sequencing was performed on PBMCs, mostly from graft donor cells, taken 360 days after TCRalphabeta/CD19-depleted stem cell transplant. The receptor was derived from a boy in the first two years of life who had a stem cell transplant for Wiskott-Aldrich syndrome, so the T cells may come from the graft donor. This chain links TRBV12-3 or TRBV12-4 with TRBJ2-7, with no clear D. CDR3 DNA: TGTGCCAGCAGTTTAGAAGGGCCACCTCTAGACTACGAGCAGTACTTC. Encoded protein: CASSLEGPPLDYEQYF.